This TCR beta chain was recorded in a study of neurological immune-mediated disorders. Synthesis of cDNA was performed by 5'RACE using 10-nucleotide random UMIs. In TCRdb, the 5' RACE reads were re-called with MiXCR into one record per CDR3 protein. The table lists about 65,000 distinct CDR3 sequences, 3.5% to 5% of them singletons. This clonotype turned up a few times. V gave up 0 bases and J gave up 1 base, with 16 bases separating them. The CDR3 consists of 17 residues. The germline gives CDR1 DFQATT, CDR2 SNEGSKA (reference sequence). The sequenced sample was PBMCs. The sequence was collected from a man in his fifties with multiple sclerosis. The V call is TRBV20-1, the J call TRBJ1-5; D is undetermined. As DNA, the CDR3 is TGCAGTGCTAGAGATTGGCACACCGTGTCGAGCAATCAGCCCCAGCATTTT. The encoded protein is CSARDWHTVSSNQPQHF.